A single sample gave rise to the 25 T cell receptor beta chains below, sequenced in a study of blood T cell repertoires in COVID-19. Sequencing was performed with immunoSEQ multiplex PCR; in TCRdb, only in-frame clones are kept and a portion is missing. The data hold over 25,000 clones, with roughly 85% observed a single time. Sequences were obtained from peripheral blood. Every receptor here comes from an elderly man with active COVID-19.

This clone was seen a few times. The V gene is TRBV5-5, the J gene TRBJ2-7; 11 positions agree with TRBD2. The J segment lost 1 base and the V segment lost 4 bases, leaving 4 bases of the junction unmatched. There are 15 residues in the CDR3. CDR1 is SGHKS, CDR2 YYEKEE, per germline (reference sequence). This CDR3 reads CASSLGTSGSYEQYF. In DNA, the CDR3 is TGTGCCAGCAGCCTGGGGACTAGCGGTTCCTACGAGCAGTACTTC.

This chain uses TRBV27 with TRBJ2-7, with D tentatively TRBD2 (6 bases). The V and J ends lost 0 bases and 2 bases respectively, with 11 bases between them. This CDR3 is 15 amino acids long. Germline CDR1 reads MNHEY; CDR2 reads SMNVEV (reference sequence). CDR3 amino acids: CASSLSPGSTYEQYF. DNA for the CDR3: TGTGCCAGCAGTTTATCCCCCGGGAGCACCTACGAGCAGTACTTC.

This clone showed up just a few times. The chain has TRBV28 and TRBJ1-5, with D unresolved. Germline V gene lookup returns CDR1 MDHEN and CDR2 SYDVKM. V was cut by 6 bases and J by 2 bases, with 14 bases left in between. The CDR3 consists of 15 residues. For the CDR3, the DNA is TGTGCCAGCAGCCCTCGTGGGAGGGGCAATCAGCCCCAGCATTTT. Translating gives CASSPRGRGNQPQHF.

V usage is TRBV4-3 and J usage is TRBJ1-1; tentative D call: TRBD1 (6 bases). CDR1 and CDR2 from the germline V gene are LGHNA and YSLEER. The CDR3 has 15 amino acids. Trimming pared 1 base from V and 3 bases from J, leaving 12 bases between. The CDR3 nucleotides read TGCGCCAGCAGCCAAGTTGGGGGGGGCTACACTGAAGCTTTCTTT. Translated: CASSQVGGGYTEAFF.

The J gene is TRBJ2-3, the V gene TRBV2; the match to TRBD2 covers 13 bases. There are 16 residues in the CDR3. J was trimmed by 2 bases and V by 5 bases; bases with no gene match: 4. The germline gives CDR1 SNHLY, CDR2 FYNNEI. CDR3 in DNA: TGTGCCAGCAGTACCGGACTAGCGGGGGTCACAGATACGCAGTATTTT. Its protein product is CASSTGLAGVTDTQYF.

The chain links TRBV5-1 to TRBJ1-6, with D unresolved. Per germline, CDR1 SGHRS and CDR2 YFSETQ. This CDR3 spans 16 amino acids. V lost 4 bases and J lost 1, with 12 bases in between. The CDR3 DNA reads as TGCGCCAGCAGCCCTGTGGGAGAGTCCTATAATTCACCCCTCCACTTT. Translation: CASSPVGESYNSPLHF. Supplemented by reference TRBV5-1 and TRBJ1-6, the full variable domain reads KAGVTQTPRYLIKTRGQQVTLSCSPISGHRSVSWYQQTPGQGLQFLFEYFSETQRNKGNFPGRFSGRQFSNSRSEMNVSTLELGDSALYLCASSPVGESYNSPLHFGNGTRLTVT.

The CDR3 nucleotides are TGCGCCAGCAGCCAAGCCGGGACAGGCAAGGAAAAACTGTTTTTT. Amino acid sequence: CASSQAGTGKEKLFF. The rearrangement links TRBV4-1 to TRBJ1-4, with 8 bases lining up with TRBD1. The junction had 6 bases not matched to a gene; V was cut back by 1 base and J by 8 bases. CDR1 and CDR2 from the germline V gene are MGHRA and YSYEKL. The CDR3 spans 15 residues.

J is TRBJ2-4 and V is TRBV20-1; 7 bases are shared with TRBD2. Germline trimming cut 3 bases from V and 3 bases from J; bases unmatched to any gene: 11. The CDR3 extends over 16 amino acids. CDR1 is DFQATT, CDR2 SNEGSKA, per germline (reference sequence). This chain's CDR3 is CSASPGGGNDKNIQYF. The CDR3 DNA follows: TGCAGTGCTAGTCCTGGGGGGGGGAATGACAAAAACATTCAGTACTTC.

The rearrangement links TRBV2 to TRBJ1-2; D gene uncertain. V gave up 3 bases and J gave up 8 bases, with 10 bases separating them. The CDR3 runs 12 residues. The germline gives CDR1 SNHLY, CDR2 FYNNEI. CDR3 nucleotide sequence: TGTGCCAGCAGTGATGAAGTCAGGGGCTACACCTTC. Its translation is CASSDEVRGYTF.

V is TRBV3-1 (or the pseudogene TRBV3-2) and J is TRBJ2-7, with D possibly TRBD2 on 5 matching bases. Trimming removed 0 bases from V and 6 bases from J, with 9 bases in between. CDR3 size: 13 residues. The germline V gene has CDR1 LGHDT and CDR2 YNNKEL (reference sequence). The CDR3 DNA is TGTGCCAGCAGCCAAGAGCTAGCCTCCGAGCAGTACTTC. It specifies CASSQELASEQYF.

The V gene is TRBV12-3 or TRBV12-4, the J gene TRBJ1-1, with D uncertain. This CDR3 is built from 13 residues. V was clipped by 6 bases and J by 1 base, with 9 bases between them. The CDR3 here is CASSDTANTEAFF. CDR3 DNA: TGTGCCAGCAGCGACACAGCGAACACTGAAGCTTTCTTT.

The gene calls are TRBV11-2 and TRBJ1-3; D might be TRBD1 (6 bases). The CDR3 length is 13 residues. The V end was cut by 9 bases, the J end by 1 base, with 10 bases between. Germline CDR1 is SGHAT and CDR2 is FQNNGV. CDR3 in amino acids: CASTGSSGNTIYF. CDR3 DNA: TGTGCCAGTACAGGGTCATCTGGAAACACCATATATTTT.

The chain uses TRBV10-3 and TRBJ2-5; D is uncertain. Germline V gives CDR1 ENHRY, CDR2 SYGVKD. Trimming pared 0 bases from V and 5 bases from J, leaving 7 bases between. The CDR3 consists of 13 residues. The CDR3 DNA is TGTGCCATCAGTGAGTCGAGAGGCGAGACCCAGTACTTC. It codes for CAISESRGETQYF.

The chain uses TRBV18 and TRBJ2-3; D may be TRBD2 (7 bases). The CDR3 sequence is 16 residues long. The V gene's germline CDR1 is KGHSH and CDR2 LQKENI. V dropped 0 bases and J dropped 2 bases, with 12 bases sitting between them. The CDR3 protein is CASSPPGGGFTDTQYF. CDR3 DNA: TGTGCCAGCTCACCACCGGGCGGGGGCTTCACAGATACGCAGTATTTT.

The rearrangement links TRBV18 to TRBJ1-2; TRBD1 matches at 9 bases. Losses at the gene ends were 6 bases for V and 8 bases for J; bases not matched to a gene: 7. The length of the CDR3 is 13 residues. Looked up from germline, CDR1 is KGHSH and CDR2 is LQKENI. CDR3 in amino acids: CASSERDRDGYTF. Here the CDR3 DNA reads TGTGCCAGCTCGGAGCGGGACAGGGACGGCTACACCTTC.

CDR3 DNA sequence: TGCGCCAGCAGCATCGGGAGTACCTACGAGCAGTACTTC. Amino acid sequence: CASSIGSTYEQYF. The chain links TRBV5-1 to TRBJ2-7; tentatively, D is TRBD2 (6 bases). This CDR3 comprises 13 residues. From germline, CDR1 is SGHRS and CDR2 YFSETQ. Deletions cut 4 bases from V and 2 bases from J, with 10 bases between. Variable domain in full (rest from reference TRBV5-1 and TRBJ2-7): KAGVTQTPRYLIKTRGQQVTLSCSPISGHRSVSWYQQTPGQGLQFLFEYFSETQRNKGNFPGRFSGRQFSNSRSEMNVSTLELGDSALYLCASSIGSTYEQYFGPGTRLTVT.

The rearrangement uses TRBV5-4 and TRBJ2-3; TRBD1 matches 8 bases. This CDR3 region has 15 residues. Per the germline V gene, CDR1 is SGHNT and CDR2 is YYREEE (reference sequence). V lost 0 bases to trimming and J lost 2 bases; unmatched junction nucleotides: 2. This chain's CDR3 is CASSLGTGFTDTQYF. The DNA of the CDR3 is TGTGCCAGCAGCTTGGGGACAGGGTTCACAGATACGCAGTATTTT.

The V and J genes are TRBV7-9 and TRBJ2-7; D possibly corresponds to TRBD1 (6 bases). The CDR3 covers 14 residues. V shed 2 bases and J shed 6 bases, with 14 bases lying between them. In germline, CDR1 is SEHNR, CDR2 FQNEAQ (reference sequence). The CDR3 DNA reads TGTGCCAGCAGCTTATCTGGGTCAGGGGCCGAGCAGTACTTC. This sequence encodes CASSLSGSGAEQYF.

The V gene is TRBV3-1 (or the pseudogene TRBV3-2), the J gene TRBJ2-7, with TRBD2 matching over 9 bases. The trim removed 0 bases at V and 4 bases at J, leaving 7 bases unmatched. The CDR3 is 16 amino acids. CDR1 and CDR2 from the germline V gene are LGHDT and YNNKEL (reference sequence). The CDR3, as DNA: TGTGCCAGCAGCCAAGAAATAGCGGGGGCTCCTTACGAGCAGTACTTC. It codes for CASSQEIAGAPYEQYF.

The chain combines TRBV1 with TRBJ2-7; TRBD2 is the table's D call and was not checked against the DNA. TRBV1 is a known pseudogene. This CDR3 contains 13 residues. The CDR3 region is CTSSHLLAYEQYF. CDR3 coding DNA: TGCACCAGCAGCCACCTTCTAGCGTACGAGCAGTACTTC.

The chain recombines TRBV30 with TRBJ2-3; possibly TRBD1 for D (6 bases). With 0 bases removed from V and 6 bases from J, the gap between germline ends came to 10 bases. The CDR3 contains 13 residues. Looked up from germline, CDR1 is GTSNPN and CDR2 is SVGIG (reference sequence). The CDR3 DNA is TGTGCCTGGAGTGTACTGGGGGCGGATACGCAGTATTTT. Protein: CAWSVLGADTQYF. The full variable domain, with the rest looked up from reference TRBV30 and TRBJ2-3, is SQTIHQWPATLVQPVGSPLSLECTVEGTSNPNLYWYRQAAGRGLQLLFYSVGIGQISSEVPQNLSASRPQDRQFILSSKKLLLSDSGFYLCAWSVLGADTQYFGPGTRLTVL.

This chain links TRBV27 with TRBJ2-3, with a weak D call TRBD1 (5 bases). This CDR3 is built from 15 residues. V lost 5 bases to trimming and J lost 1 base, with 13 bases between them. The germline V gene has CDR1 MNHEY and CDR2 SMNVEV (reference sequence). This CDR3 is CASSPTDIGTDTQYF. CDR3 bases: TGTGCCAGCAGTCCGACGGACATTGGCACAGATACGCAGTATTTT.

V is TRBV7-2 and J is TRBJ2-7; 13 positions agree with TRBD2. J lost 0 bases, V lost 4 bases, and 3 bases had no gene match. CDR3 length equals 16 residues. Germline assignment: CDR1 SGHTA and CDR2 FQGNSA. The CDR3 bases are TGTGCCAGCAGCTCCGGGACTAGCGGGGCCTCCTACGAGCAGTACTTC. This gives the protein CASSSGTSGASYEQYF. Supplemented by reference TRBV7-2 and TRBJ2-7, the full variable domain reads GAGVSQSPSNKVTEKGKDVELRCDPISGHTALYWYRQSLGQGLEFLIYFQGNSAPDKSGLPSDRFSAERTGGSVSTLTIQRTQQEDSAVYLCASSSGTSGASYEQYFGPGTRLTVT.

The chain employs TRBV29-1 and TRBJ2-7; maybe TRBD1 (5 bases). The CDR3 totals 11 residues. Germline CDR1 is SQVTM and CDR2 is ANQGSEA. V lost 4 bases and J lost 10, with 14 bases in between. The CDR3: CSVGETVPQYF. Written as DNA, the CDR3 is TGCAGCGTTGGTGAGACAGTTCCACAGTACTTC.

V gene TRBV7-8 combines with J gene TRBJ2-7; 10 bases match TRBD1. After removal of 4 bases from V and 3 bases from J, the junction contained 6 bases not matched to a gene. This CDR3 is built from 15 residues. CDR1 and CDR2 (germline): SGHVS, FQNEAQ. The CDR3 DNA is TGTGCCAGCAGCTCCCGGGACAGGGGAATCTACGAGCAGTACTTC. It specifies CASSSRDRGIYEQYF. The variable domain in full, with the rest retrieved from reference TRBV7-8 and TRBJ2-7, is GAGVSQSPRYKVAKRGQDVALRCDPISGHVSLFWYQQALGQGPEFLTYFQNEAQLDKSGLPSDRFFAERPEGSVSTLKIQRTQQEDSAVYLCASSSRDRGIYEQYFGPGTRLTVT.